The 30 T cell receptor beta chains given below trace back to one sample, sequenced in a study of CD8+CD57+ T cells in acquired aplastic anemia. The template for TCR beta VDJ and CDR3 sequence profiling was genomic DNA. TCRdb itself ran the reads through MiXCR, one entry per CDR3 protein. The profile covers just over 400,000 distinct CDR3 sequences, with 65% to 80% appearing a single time and 3.5% to 4.5% taken by the ten largest. The sequencing sample was made of sorted CD4+, CD8+, or CD8+CD57+ T cells (not recorded which) from PBMCs. The receptors were gathered from a human donor in good health, serving as a control.

The V and J genes are TRBV12-3 or TRBV12-4 and TRBJ2-1, with 7 nucleotides matching TRBD2. CDR3 size: 13 residues. Germline trimming cut 6 bases from V and 9 bases from J; bases unmatched to any gene: 8. The CDR3 loop is CASRFLTGGEQFF. DNA of the CDR3: TGTGCCAGCAGGTTCCTCACGGGAGGTGAGCAGTTCTTC.

CDR3 coding DNA: TGTGCCATCAGAGACGGGACACAGAGCTCCTATAATTCACCCCTCCACTTT. Translating it yields CAIRDGTQSSYNSPLHF. The J gene is TRBJ1-6, the V gene TRBV10-3, with D possibly matching TRBD1 (6 bases). The CDR3 consists of 17 residues. Trimming pared 6 bases from V and 0 bases from J, leaving 15 bases between. Germline V CDR1 and CDR2: ENHRY, SYGVKD.

The chain couples TRBV9 to TRBJ1-2; D is unclear. V was cut by 4 bases and J by 7 bases, with 17 bases left in between. CDR1 is SGDLS and CDR2 is YYNGEE in the germline V gene. This CDR3 has 14 amino acids. The CDR3 coding sequence is TGTGCCAGCAGCCCCCAAACGGCGGGAGGTGGCTACACCTTC. It is translated as CASSPQTAGGGYTF.

This clonotype has more than one count but fewer than ten. The chain carries TRBV15 and TRBJ2-1; the D call may be TRBD1 or TRBD2 (6 bases each). The end of the DNA is better explained by TRBJ2-5, so the J call may be wrong. CDR3 length equals 15 residues. The germline CDR1 and CDR2 sequences are LNHNV and YYDKDF (reference sequence). The CDR3 protein is CATSADTGRQETQYF. As DNA, the CDR3 is TGTGCCACCAGCGCGGATACAGGGAGGCAAGAGACCCAGTACTTC.

The count of this clonotype is one. One end of the junction does not line up with germline, which may come from a read error. This chain uses TRBV7-8 with TRBJ1-5; a weak D match, TRBD1 (6 bases). Germline V gene sequence: CDR1 SGHVS, CDR2 FQNEAQ. This CDR3 contains 12 residues. The CDR3 DNA reads TGTGCCAGCAGCTTAGACCGGGGGCCTCAGCCTTTT. It is translated as CASSLDRGPQPF. Variable domain in full (rest from reference TRBV7-8 and TRBJ1-5): GAGVSQSPRYKVAKRGQDVALRCDPISGHVSLFWYQQALGQGPEFLTYFQNEAQLDKSGLPSDRFFAERPEGSVSTLKIQRTQQEDSAVYLCASSLDRGPQPFGDGTRLSIL.

This clonotype has a count of ten or more. The V call is TRBV7-2, the J call TRBJ2-2, with TRBD1 matching 7 bases. The CDR3 has 14 amino acids. From germline, CDR1 is SGHTA and CDR2 FQGNSA. J lost 3 bases, V lost 5 bases, and 3 bases had no gene match. Written as DNA, the CDR3 is TGTGCCAGCAGCACAGGGGTATACACCGGGGAGCTGTTTTTT. It encodes CASSTGVYTGELFF.

The V gene is TRBV5-4, the J gene TRBJ2-5; D remains unclear. The CDR3 is made up of 11 amino acids. CDR1 and CDR2 (germline): SGHNT, YYREEE (reference sequence). Trimming removed 1 base at V and 9 bases at J, with 7 bases between. The CDR3 nucleotides read TGTGCCAGCAGCTTGAACAGCGCCCAGTACTTC. The encoded protein is CASSLNSAQYF. Drawing the rest from reference TRBV5-4 and TRBJ2-5, the complete variable domain is ETGVTQSPTHLIKTRGQQVTLRCSSQSGHNTVSWYQQALGQGPQFIFQYYREEENGRGNFPPRFSGLQFPNYSSELNVNALELDDSALYLCASSLNSAQYFGPGTRLLVL.

J is TRBJ1-3 and V is TRBV11-3; D remains unclear. Germline loops: CDR1 SGHNT, CDR2 YENEEA. V was pared by 6 bases and J by 11 bases, with 14 bases between. This CDR3 is 12 amino acids long. This CDR3 reads CASSLTSNPIYF. The CDR3 coding sequence is TGTGCCAGCAGTTTAACCTCAAATCCCATATATTTT. Supplemented by reference TRBV11-3 and TRBJ1-3, the full variable domain reads EAGVVQSPRYKIIEKKQPVAFWCNPISGHNTLYWYLQNLGQGPELLIRYENEEAVDDSQLPKDRFSAERLKGVDSTLKIQPAELGDSAVYLCASSLTSNPIYFGEGSWLTVV.

To note about this clonotype: As the CDR3 is not closed by the conserved phenylalanine or tryptophan, this likely results from a read error. The DNA is left out, because the CDR3 cannot be placed on it with certainty; the CDR3 is given as TCRdb lists it. This sequence joins TRBV7-8 and TRBJ1-2; the table's D call TRBD1 went unverified against the DNA. The CDR3 comprises 13 residues, both ends counted. CDR1 and CDR2 (germline): SGHVS, FQNEAQ. CDR3 sequence reads: CASSEDGGGAYKQ.

This clonotype was recorded many times. The chain is built from TRBV5-1 and TRBJ2-2; TRBD1 matches 8 bases. Germline CDR1 reads SGHRS; CDR2 reads YFSETQ. The V and J ends lost 4 bases and 5 bases, in that order; junction bases with no gene match: 10. This CDR3 comprises 16 residues. CDR3 protein: CASSEPVRGQTGELFF. CDR3 sequence (DNA): TGCGCCAGCAGCGAACCTGTCAGGGGGCAAACCGGGGAGCTGTTTTTT.

This chain uses TRBV6-2 or TRBV6-3 with TRBJ1-4; D gene unclear. From germline, CDR1 is MNHEY and CDR2 SVGEGT. The CDR3 consists of 16 residues. V was pared by 7 bases and J by 6 bases, with 21 bases between. The CDR3 protein is CASTSGREPLHEKLFF. For the CDR3, the DNA is TGTGCCAGCACCTCGGGGAGGGAACCCCTTCATGAAAAACTGTTTTTT.

The chain links TRBV20-1 to TRBJ2-7; weak D call: TRBD2 (6 bases). V lost 4 bases and J 2 bases, leaving 15 bases between the germline ends. CDR1 and CDR2 (germline): DFQATT, SNEGSKA (reference sequence). This CDR3 region has 14 residues. CDR3 sequence (DNA): TGCAGTGCTACATCGGAGACTAGGACCTACGAGCAGTACTTC. It is translated as CSATSETRTYEQYF.

This clonotype occurred once. A much larger clone differs by one base, so this may be a read error. The chain couples TRBV5-4 to TRBJ2-7, with 14 bases matching TRBD2. This CDR3 is 18 amino acids long. CDR1 is SGHNT, CDR2 YYREEE, per germline (reference sequence). CDR3 sequence (DNA): TGTGCCAACAGCCCCGGGACTAGCGGGGGTTTTGTCTCCTACGAGCAGTACTTC. Protein product: CANSPGTSGGFVSYEQYF.

Turning to this clonotype: The germline gene is not matched at one end of the junction; a read error may be the cause. The V call is TRBV2, the J call TRBJ1-5; possible D gene TRBD1, 5 bases. The CDR3 runs 14 residues. Germline-derived CDR1 and CDR2 are SNHLY and FYNNEI. The CDR3 loop reads CASSGRGYNPPQHF. Written as DNA, the CDR3 is TGTGCCAGCAGTGGTAGGGGATACAATCCGCCCCAGCATTTT.

The chain employs TRBV7-2 and TRBJ1-1; TRBD1 might be the D (5 bases). V was pared by 6 bases and J by 4 bases, with 9 bases between. Germline V gene sequence: CDR1 SGHTA, CDR2 FQGNSA. The CDR3 sequence is 12 residues long. The CDR3 DNA sequence: TGTGCCAGCAGTGATGGGACCACTGAAGCTTTCTTT. This gives the protein CASSDGTTEAFF.

This clonotype was recorded at least ten times. The chain has TRBV9 and TRBJ1-3; D is undetermined. Germline CDR1 is SGDLS and CDR2 is YYNGEE. The V gene lost 0 bases and the J gene lost 3 bases, with 4 bases spanning the gap. The CDR3 extends over 13 amino acids. In DNA form, the CDR3 reads TGTGCCAGCAGCGTAGCCGATGGAAACACCATATATTTT. Translated: CASSVADGNTIYF. The full variable domain, its missing parts supplied by reference TRBV9 and TRBJ1-3, is DSGVTQTPKHLITATGQRVTLRCSPRSGDLSVYWYQQSLDQGLQFLIQYYNGEERAKGNILERFSAQQFPDLHSELNLSSLELGDSALYFCASSVADGNTIYFGEGSWLTVV.

About this clonotype itself: At one end the junction does not follow the germline gene, possibly because of a read error. The V gene is TRBV12-5, the J gene TRBJ2-3; unclear D gene. The CDR3 contains 14 residues. The germline CDR1 and CDR2 sequences are LGHNT and FRNRAP. CDR3 amino acids: CAIGLRSSTDTQYF. The DNA of the CDR3 is TGTGCTATTGGTTTGCGGTCTAGCACAGATACGCAGTATTTT. The variable domain in full, with the rest retrieved from reference TRBV12-5 and TRBJ2-3, is DARVTQTPRHKVTEMGQEVTMRCQPILGHNTVFWYRQTMMQGLELLAYFRNRAPLDDSGMPKDRFSAEMPDATLATLKIQPSEPRDSAVYFCAIGLRSSTDTQYFGPGTRLTVL.

A remark on this clonotype: At one boundary the junction diverges from the germline segment, which might be a read error. The gene calls are TRBV29-1 and TRBJ2-1, with D perhaps being TRBD1 or TRBD2 (5 bases each). The CDR3 sequence is 13 residues long. CDR1 and CDR2 (germline): SQVTM, ANQGSEA. In nucleotides, the CDR3 is TGCAGCGTTGCTATCTCAGGGACCGGGGAGCAGTTCTTT. It codes for CSVAISGTGEQFF.

V usage is TRBV7-3 and J usage is TRBJ1-1, with D possibly being TRBD1 (5 bases). Germline CDR1 and CDR2: SGHTA and FQGTGA. This CDR3 has 13 amino acids. With 2 bases removed from V and 4 bases from J, the gap between germline ends came to 8 bases. CDR3 in DNA: TGTGCCAGCAGCTTATATCAGGGCACTGAAGCTTTCTTT. This sequence encodes CASSLYQGTEAFF.

As for this clonotype: The final CDR3 position lacks the conserved phenylalanine or tryptophan, pointing to a likely read error. The DNA is omitted, as the CDR3 cannot be located on it reliably, and the CDR3 follows TCRdb's listing. This rearrangement joins TRBV2 to TRBJ2-5; the table gives TRBD1 as D, unverified against the DNA. Including both end residues, the CDR3 is 15 amino acids long. The germline CDR1 and CDR2 sequences are SNHLY and FYNNEI. CDR3 residues: CASSRTGSETQYFGP.

This sequence joins TRBV6-5 and TRBJ1-1, with D unresolved. Germline assignment: CDR1 MNHEY and CDR2 SVGAGI. Trimming removed 4 bases from V and 7 bases from J, with 10 bases in between. The CDR3 length is 12 residues. The CDR3 DNA sequence: TGTGCCAGCAGTTCCCTGACGGGTGAAGCTTTCTTT. Its protein product is CASSSLTGEAFF.

A note on this clonotype: Because the CDR3 is missing its conserved closing phenylalanine or tryptophan, this is likely a read error. No DNA is shown, since the ends of the CDR3 on it are uncertain; the CDR3 is the one TCRdb lists. The J gene is TRBJ1-1, the V gene TRBV7-8; the table's D call of TRBD1 was not tested on the DNA. Inclusive of both ends, the CDR3 amounts to 13 amino acids. Germline CDR1 SGHVS, CDR2 FQNEAQ. CDR3: CASSSRTVTEAYT.

The CDR3 region has the DNA TGCGCCAGCAGCGGGACAGGGAAGGGTCAGCCCCAGCATTTT. It codes for CASSGTGKGQPQHF. The chain uses TRBV5-1 and TRBJ1-5; 9 bases line up with TRBD1. V lost 4 bases to trimming and J lost 6 bases; unmatched junction nucleotides: 5. CDR3 length: 14 amino acids. Germline CDR1 is SGHRS and CDR2 is YFSETQ.

With regard to this clonotype: As the CDR3 is not closed by the conserved phenylalanine or tryptophan, this likely results from a read error. No DNA is shown, since the ends of the CDR3 on it are uncertain; the CDR3 is the one TCRdb lists. The V and J genes are TRBV5-4 and TRBJ2-5; no check of the table's D call, TRBD1, against the DNA was made. Termini included, the CDR3 measures 12 amino acids. The germline CDR1 and CDR2 sequences are SGHNT and YYREEE (reference sequence). The chain's CDR3 is CASTWDSGQNSL.

In its sample, this clonotype was seen once. The chain couples TRBV7-3 to TRBJ2-1; D may correspond to TRBD1 or TRBD2 (6 bases each). Germline V CDR1 and CDR2: SGHTA, FQGTGA. The V gene lost 9 bases and the J gene lost 15 bases, with 30 bases spanning the gap. The CDR3 is made up of 15 amino acids. The CDR3 DNA follows: TGTGCCAGTAGCCGGATAGGGGGGAACAATGAGCAGTTGTTCTTC. It yields the protein CASSRIGGNNEQLFF.

The chain uses TRBV6-5 and TRBJ2-7, with a weak D call TRBD2 (5 bases). This CDR3 region has 14 residues. CDR1 and CDR2 (germline): MNHEY, SVGAGI. V lost 0 bases and J 2 bases, leaving 8 bases between the germline ends. The DNA of the CDR3 is TGTGCCAGCAGTTACTCTGAGGGTACCTACGAGCAGTACTTC. This encodes CASSYSEGTYEQYF.

The CDR3 reads CASSSYLIRRPDGYTF. As DNA, the CDR3 is TGTGCCAGCAGCTCCTATCTAATTCGCCGACCGGATGGCTACACCTTC. The rearrangement uses TRBV11-1 and TRBJ1-2; D unclear. This CDR3 region has 16 residues. The V gene's germline CDR1 is SGHAT and CDR2 FQDESV (reference sequence). With 4 bases removed from V and 6 bases from J, the gap between germline ends came to 21 bases.

The chain carries TRBV5-6 and TRBJ2-7; a possible D gene is TRBD1 (6 bases). Per germline, CDR1 SGHDT and CDR2 YYEEEE. The CDR3 consists of 15 residues. V lost 5 bases and J 0 bases, leaving 15 bases between the germline ends. The CDR3 DNA follows: TGTGCCAGCAGTAAACAGGGACCTGGCTCCTACGAGCAGTACTTC. As protein: CASSKQGPGSYEQYF.

This clonotype occurred a few times. V usage is TRBV12-3 or TRBV12-4 and J usage is TRBJ1-5; tentative D call: TRBD1 (6 bases). V was pared by 6 bases and J by 11 bases, with 23 bases between. This CDR3 has 15 amino acids. The CDR3 nucleotides are TGTGCCAGCAGATCTGACGGGGGGGCCGCGGAGACCCAGCATTTT. Its translation is CASRSDGGAAETQHF.

A remark on this clonotype: One end of the junction is discordant with germline, which a read error may explain. The chain combines TRBV7-3 with TRBJ2-5; 9 nucleotides agree with TRBD2. Looked up from germline, CDR1 is SGHTA and CDR2 is FQGTGA. This CDR3 is 15 amino acids long. Written as DNA, the CDR3 is TGTGCCAGCAGCCAAGAGGGCGGGGGGGCAGAGACCAAGTACTTC. Translating gives CASSQEGGGAETKYF.